This record concerns one T cell receptor beta chain sequence. Its antigen is not identified. Combining a sample-barcoded 5' primer with a J-beta primer mix, a second PCR ran for roughly 7 to 11 cycles. TCRdb re-derived calls from the 5' RACE reads in MiXCR, one entry per CDR3 protein. Here the sample spans about 750,000 distinct CDR3 sequences, roughly 50% being singletons. This specimen belongs to a study of blood T cells in healthy people across ages. Study outcomes and limitations: Per million T cells, the diversity of TCR beta decreased roughly linearly as age advanced.

The V gene end was trimmed by 3 bases and the J gene end by 7 bases; junction bases not matched to a gene: 14. The CDR3 consists of 17 residues. Germline CDR1 reads SGHTA; CDR2 reads FQGNSA. Sequenced sample: blood. The TCR comes from a man older than 75 in good health. The chain uses TRBV7-2 and TRBJ2-1; TRBD2 matches at 8 bases. The CDR3 bases are TGTGCCAGCAGCTTTGGGGGAAGCGGGAGTTTACAGAATGAGCAGTTCTTC. Amino acids: CASSFGGSGSLQNEQFF.